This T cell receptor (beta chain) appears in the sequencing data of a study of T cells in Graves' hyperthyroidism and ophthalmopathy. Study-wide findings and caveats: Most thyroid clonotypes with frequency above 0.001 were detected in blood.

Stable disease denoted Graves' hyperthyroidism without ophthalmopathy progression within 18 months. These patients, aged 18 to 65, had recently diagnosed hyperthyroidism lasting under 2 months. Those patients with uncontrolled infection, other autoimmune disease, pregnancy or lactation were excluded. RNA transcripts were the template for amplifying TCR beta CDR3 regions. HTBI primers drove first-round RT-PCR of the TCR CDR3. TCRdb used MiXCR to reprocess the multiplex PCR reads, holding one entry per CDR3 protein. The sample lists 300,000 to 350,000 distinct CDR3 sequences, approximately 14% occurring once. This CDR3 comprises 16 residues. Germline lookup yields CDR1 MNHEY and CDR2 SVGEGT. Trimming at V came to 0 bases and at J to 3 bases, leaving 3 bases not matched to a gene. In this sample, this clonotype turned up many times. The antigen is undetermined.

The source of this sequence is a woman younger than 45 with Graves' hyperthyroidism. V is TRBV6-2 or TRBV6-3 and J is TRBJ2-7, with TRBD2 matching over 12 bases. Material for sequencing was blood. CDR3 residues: CASSYSMTSGSYEQYF. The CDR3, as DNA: TGTGCCAGCAGTTACTCGATGACTAGCGGGAGCTACGAGCAGTACTTC.